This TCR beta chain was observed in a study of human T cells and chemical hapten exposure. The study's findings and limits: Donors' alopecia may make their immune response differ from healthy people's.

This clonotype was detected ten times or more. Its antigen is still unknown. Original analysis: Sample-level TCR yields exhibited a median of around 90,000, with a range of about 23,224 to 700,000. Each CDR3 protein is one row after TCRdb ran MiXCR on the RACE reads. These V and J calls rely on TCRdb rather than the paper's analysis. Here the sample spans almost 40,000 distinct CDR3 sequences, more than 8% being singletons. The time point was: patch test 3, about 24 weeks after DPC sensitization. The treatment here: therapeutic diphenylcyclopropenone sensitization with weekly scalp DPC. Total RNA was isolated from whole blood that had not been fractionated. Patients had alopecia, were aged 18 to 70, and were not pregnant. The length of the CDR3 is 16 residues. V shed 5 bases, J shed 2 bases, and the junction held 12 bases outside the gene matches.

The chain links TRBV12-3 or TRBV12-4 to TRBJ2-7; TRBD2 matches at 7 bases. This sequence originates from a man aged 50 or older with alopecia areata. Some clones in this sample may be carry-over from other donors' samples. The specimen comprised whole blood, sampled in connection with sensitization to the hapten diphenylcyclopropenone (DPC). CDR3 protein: CASSPHPLADTYEQYF. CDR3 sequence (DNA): TGTGCCAGCAGTCCTCATCCTCTAGCGGATACCTACGAGCAGTACTTC.